A selection of T cell receptor beta chains follows, all from one sample in a study of early T cells in non-severe SARS-CoV-2 infection. Using its own MiXCR run on the 5' RACE reads, TCRdb lists one record per CDR3 protein. The sample has around 92,000 distinct CDR3 sequences, 11% seen once. The sequencing sample was made of whole blood. These receptors were taken from an adult who was a healthcare worker with PCR-confirmed SARS-CoV-2 infection or an uninfected control (not recorded which). The CDR3 runs from the conserved cysteine through the conserved F or W. A D gene is named only where the DNA matches it firmly. Not every row has a clone size; where given, it reads once, few, many or a size class.

v_gene: TRBV10-3; abundance: few; d_gene: .; j_gene: TRBJ2-7; CDR3aa: CAIAPPGTTYEQYF; CDR3nt: TGTGCCATTGCCCCCCCGGGGACAACCTACGAGCAGTACTTC
v_gene: TRBV12-3/TRBV12-4; abundance: .; d_gene: TRBD1; j_gene: TRBJ2-7; CDR3aa: CASSLRDRGSYEQYF; CDR3nt: TGTGCCAGCAGTTTAAGGGACAGGGGATCCTACGAGCAGTACTTC
v_gene: TRBV7-9; abundance: many; d_gene: .; j_gene: TRBJ2-3; CDR3aa: CASSASTDTQYF; CDR3nt: TGTGCCAGCAGCGCGAGCACAGATACGCAGTATTTT
v_gene: TRBV20-1; abundance: .; d_gene: .; j_gene: TRBJ2-1; CDR3aa: CSASPGVADYNEQFF; CDR3nt: TGCAGTGCTTCCCCGGGCGTAGCGGATTACAATGAGCAGTTCTTC
v_gene: TRBV7-9; abundance: many; d_gene: .; j_gene: TRBJ1-1; CDR3aa: CASSLEANTEAFF; CDR3nt: TGTGCCAGCAGCTTAGAAGCGAACACTGAAGCTTTCTTT
v_gene: TRBV10-3; abundance: .; d_gene: .; j_gene: TRBJ2-3; CDR3aa: CAISESGSDTQYF; CDR3nt: TGTGCCATCAGTGAGTCGGGGTCAGATACGCAGTATTTT
v_gene: TRBV29-1; abundance: few; d_gene: .; j_gene: TRBJ2-7; CDR3aa: CSVRWAYEQYF; CDR3nt: TGCAGCGTTAGGTGGGCGTACGAGCAGTACTTC
v_gene: TRBV20-1; abundance: many; d_gene: .; j_gene: TRBJ2-2; CDR3aa: CSARIGGNTGELFF; CDR3nt: TGCAGTGCTAGGATTGGCGGGAACACCGGGGAGCTGTTTTTT
v_gene: TRBV7-3; abundance: once; d_gene: .; j_gene: TRBJ2-2; CDR3aa: CASSSHPTGELFF; CDR3nt: TGTGCCAGCAGCTCCCATCCCACCGGGGAGCTGTTTTTT
v_gene: TRBV5-1; abundance: many; d_gene: .; j_gene: TRBJ2-6; CDR3aa: CASSPTDSGANVLTF; CDR3nt: TGCGCCAGCAGCCCCACGGACTCTGGGGCCAACGTCCTGACTTTC
v_gene: TRBV13; abundance: few; d_gene: .; j_gene: TRBJ2-7; CDR3aa: CASSPRGRDNSYEQYF; CDR3nt: TGTGCCAGCAGCCCCCGGGGGCGGGACAATTCCTACGAGCAGTACTTC
v_gene: TRBV20-1; abundance: many; d_gene: TRBD2; j_gene: TRBJ2-1; CDR3aa: CSATSGGYNEQFF; CDR3nt: TGCAGTGCTACCAGCGGGGGTTACAATGAGCAGTTCTTC
v_gene: TRBV29-1; abundance: many; d_gene: TRBD2; j_gene: TRBJ2-7; CDR3aa: CSVEGAGGSYEQYF; CDR3nt: TGCAGCGTTGAAGGAGCGGGAGGTAGCTACGAGCAGTACTTC
v_gene: TRBV5-4; abundance: few; d_gene: .; j_gene: TRBJ1-2; CDR3aa: CASSGQQNYGYTF; CDR3nt: TGTGCCAGCAGCGGTCAGCAGAACTATGGCTACACCTTC
v_gene: TRBV2; abundance: many; d_gene: TRBD1; j_gene: TRBJ2-5; CDR3aa: CASRRAGTGVGETQYF; CDR3nt: TGTGCCAGCAGGAGGGCCGGGACAGGGGTCGGAGAGACCCAGTACTTC
v_gene: TRBV7-2; abundance: .; d_gene: .; j_gene: TRBJ2-1; CDR3aa: CASSLHSGSYNEQFF; CDR3nt: TGTGCCAGCAGCCTCCACTCAGGTTCCTACAATGAGCAGTTCTTC
v_gene: TRBV7-2; abundance: few; d_gene: .; j_gene: TRBJ1-2; CDR3aa: CASSAAPPYGYTF; CDR3nt: TGTGCCAGCAGCGCGGCCCCTCCCTATGGCTACACCTTC
v_gene: TRBV25-1; abundance: .; d_gene: TRBD2; j_gene: TRBJ2-3; CDR3aa: CASSDLAGDTQYF; CDR3nt: TGTGCCAGCAGTGATCTAGCGGGAGATACGCAGTATTTT
v_gene: TRBV20-1; abundance: .; d_gene: TRBD2; j_gene: TRBJ2-5; CDR3aa: CSAGRTSGGQETQYF; CDR3nt: TGCAGTGCTGGGCGGACTAGCGGGGGTCAAGAGACCCAGTACTTC
v_gene: TRBV18; abundance: many; d_gene: .; j_gene: TRBJ1-3; CDR3aa: CASSPPSGRTAGNTIYF; CDR3nt: TGTGCCAGCTCACCACCTTCGGGCCGTACCGCTGGAAACACCATATATTTT
v_gene: TRBV5-1; abundance: .; d_gene: TRBD2; j_gene: TRBJ2-1; CDR3aa: CASSLSPGTNPYNEQFF; CDR3nt: TGCGCCAGCAGCTTGTCACCCGGGACTAACCCCTACAATGAGCAGTTCTTC
v_gene: TRBV12-3/TRBV12-4; abundance: many; d_gene: .; j_gene: TRBJ1-1; CDR3aa: CASSLAGGKNTEAFF; CDR3nt: TGTGCCAGCAGTTTAGCCGGGGGAAAGAACACTGAAGCTTTCTTT
v_gene: TRBV12-5; abundance: .; d_gene: .; j_gene: TRBJ2-5; CDR3aa: CASGNQVVETQYF; CDR3nt: TGTGCTAGTGGAAACCAAGTAGTGGAGACCCAGTACTTC
v_gene: TRBV4-1; abundance: .; d_gene: .; j_gene: TRBJ2-4; CDR3aa: CASSMGGAAGVKNIQYF; CDR3nt: TGCGCCAGCAGCATGGGGGGGGCAGCCGGAGTCAAAAACATTCAGTACTTC
v_gene: TRBV12-3/TRBV12-4; abundance: few; d_gene: TRBD1; j_gene: TRBJ1-4; CDR3aa: CASSPDRGEKLFF; CDR3nt: TGTGCCAGCAGCCCAGACAGGGGTGAAAAACTGTTTTTT
v_gene: TRBV5-1; abundance: many; d_gene: TRBD1; j_gene: TRBJ1-1; CDR3aa: CASSPTTGVMNTEAFF; CDR3nt: TGCGCCAGCAGCCCGACGACAGGGGTAATGAACACTGAAGCTTTCTTT
v_gene: TRBV7-9; abundance: many; d_gene: .; j_gene: TRBJ1-2; CDR3aa: CASSFTGTDGYTF; CDR3nt: TGTGCCAGCAGCTTTACAGGGACCGATGGCTACACCTTC
v_gene: TRBV20-1; abundance: few; d_gene: .; j_gene: TRBJ1-6; CDR3aa: CSARDADAPLHF; CDR3nt: TGCAGTGCTAGAGATGCGGACGCACCCCTCCACTTT
v_gene: TRBV6-5; abundance: .; d_gene: .; j_gene: TRBJ2-7; CDR3aa: CASRTGPYEQYF; CDR3nt: TGTGCCAGCAGGACCGGTCCGTACGAGCAGTACTTC
v_gene: TRBV6-6; abundance: many; d_gene: .; j_gene: TRBJ2-7; CDR3aa: CASSYSGGTISYEQYF; CDR3nt: TGTGCCAGCAGTTACTCGGGAGGTACTATTAGTTACGAGCAGTACTTC
v_gene: TRBV2; abundance: few; d_gene: .; j_gene: TRBJ1-5; CDR3aa: CASSEDGVPIQPQHF; CDR3nt: TGTGCCAGCAGTGAAGATGGTGTTCCCATCCAGCCCCAGCATTTT
v_gene: TRBV18; abundance: many; d_gene: .; j_gene: TRBJ1-4; CDR3aa: CASSSRDREKLFF; CDR3nt: TGTGCCAGCTCATCCCGGGACCGAGAAAAACTGTTTTTT
v_gene: TRBV7-9; abundance: .; d_gene: .; j_gene: TRBJ2-3; CDR3aa: CASSRTAVTSGDTQYF; CDR3nt: TGTGCCAGCAGCCGGACGGCGGTAACCTCGGGGGATACGCAGTATTTT
v_gene: TRBV5-6; abundance: .; d_gene: .; j_gene: TRBJ1-3; CDR3aa: CASSLRGRKTSGNTIYF; CDR3nt: TGTGCCAGCAGCTTGAGAGGACGGAAGACCTCTGGAAACACCATATATTTT